This passage covers 14 T cell receptor beta chains from one sample sequenced in a study of T cell responses to AZD1222 COVID-19 vaccine. Sequenced by immunoSEQ multiplex PCR; TCRdb stores in-frame clones only, minus some. In the table there are about 150,000 clones, more than 75% of which are singletons. Sequencing was performed on peripheral blood, taken 28 days after the second AZD1222 dose. The receptors originated from an adult who received the AZD1222 COVID-19 vaccine.

The chain combines TRBV2 with TRBJ2-7, with 13 bases fitting TRBD2. The CDR3 is 16 residues long. CDR1 and CDR2 (germline): SNHLY, FYNNEI. With 0 bases clipped from V and 9 bases from J, the junction kept 8 bases outside the gene matches. The CDR3: CASSEAVTSGRWVQYF. CDR3 DNA sequence: TGTGCCAGCAGTGAAGCGGTGACTAGCGGGAGGTGGGTGCAGTACTTC. The full variable domain, its missing parts supplied by reference TRBV2 and TRBJ2-7, is EPEVTQTPSHQVTQMGQEVILRCVPISNHLYFYWYRQILGQKVEFLVSFYNNEISEKSEIFDDQFSVERPDGSNFTLKIRSTKLEDSAMYFCASSEAVTSGRWVQYFGPGTRLTVT.

The chain joins TRBV21-1 to TRBJ2-4; TRBD1, as called in the table, went unchecked against the DNA. TRBV21-1 corresponds to a pseudogene. The CDR3 is 15 amino acids. CDR3 loop: CASSRLYRGVRIQYF. CDR3 coding DNA: TGTGCCAGCAGCAGACTTTACAGGGGTGTCCGCATTCAGTACTTC.

The chain combines TRBV3-1 (or the pseudogene TRBV3-2) with TRBJ2-5; 11 positions match TRBD1. The CDR3 contains 17 residues. Germline V gives CDR1 LGHDT, CDR2 YNNKEL (reference sequence). With 4 bases clipped from V and 4 bases from J, the junction kept 11 bases outside the gene matches. The CDR3 sequence is CASSPGQGAGRGETQYF. In DNA form, the CDR3 reads TGTGCCAGCAGCCCCGGACAGGGGGCAGGGAGAGGAGAGACCCAGTACTTC.

The rearrangement joins TRBV2 to TRBJ1-2; 9 bases match TRBD1. V shed 5 bases, J shed 5 bases, and the junction held 12 bases outside the gene matches. CDR1 SNHLY and CDR2 FYNNEI come from the germline V gene. CDR3 length: 16 residues. The CDR3 reads CASSSFRDRDLYGYTF. CDR3 nucleotide sequence: TGTGCCAGCAGTTCGTTCCGGGACAGGGACCTATATGGCTACACCTTC. The full variable domain, its missing parts supplied by reference TRBV2 and TRBJ1-2, is EPEVTQTPSHQVTQMGQEVILRCVPISNHLYFYWYRQILGQKVEFLVSFYNNEISEKSEIFDDQFSVERPDGSNFTLKIRSTKLEDSAMYFCASSSFRDRDLYGYTFGSGTRLTVV.

The chain is built from TRBV18 and TRBJ1-1; perhaps TRBD1 as D (5 bases). V lost 6 bases, J lost 5 bases, and 13 bases lay in between. The V gene's germline CDR1 is KGHSH and CDR2 LQKENI. The CDR3 length is 13 residues. This chain's CDR3 is CASSPIQETEAFF. The CDR3 DNA follows: TGTGCCAGCTCCCCCATACAGGAGACTGAAGCTTTCTTT.

This clone was observed a handful of times. The chain combines TRBV18 with TRBJ2-7; possibly TRBD1 for D (6 bases). Trimming pared 2 bases from V and 4 bases from J, leaving 9 bases between. The CDR3 spans 13 residues. Germline CDR1 is KGHSH and CDR2 is LQKENI. The CDR3 DNA follows: TGTGCCAGCTCACCATCTAGGGGGTACGAGCAGTACTTC. This codes for CASSPSRGYEQYF. Combining the CDR3 with reference TRBV18 and TRBJ2-7 gives the whole variable domain NAGVMQNPRHLVRRRGQEARLRCSPMKGHSHVYWYRQLPEEGLKFMVYLQKENIIDESGMPKERFSAEFPKEGPSILRIQQVVRGDSAAYFCASSPSRGYEQYFGPGTRLTVT.

This sequence joins TRBV7-9 and TRBJ1-2, with D maybe TRBD1 (5 bases). This CDR3 is 14 amino acids long. The ends were cut back, 2 bases at V and 3 bases at J, with 10 bases in the middle. Germline CDR1 is SEHNR and CDR2 is FQNEAQ (reference sequence). This CDR3 is CASSLSDRHYGYTF. The CDR3 nucleotides read TGTGCCAGCAGCTTATCCGACAGACACTATGGCTACACCTTC.

This chain uses TRBV9 with TRBJ2-3; TRBD2 aligns across 7 bases. There are 14 residues in the CDR3. Looked up from germline, CDR1 is SGDLS and CDR2 is YYNGEE. The V gene end was trimmed by 7 bases and the J gene end by 2 bases; junction bases not matched to a gene: 7. The CDR3 DNA follows: TGTGCCAGCGGCTCCGGGACTAACACAGATACGCAGTATTTT. Amino acid sequence: CASGSGTNTDTQYF.

This clone was counted a single time. This sequence joins TRBV5-6 and TRBJ2-3; D is uncertain. CDR3 length equals 13 residues. V shed 4 bases and J shed 15 bases, with 21 bases lying between them. CDR1 SGHDT and CDR2 YYEEEE come from the germline V gene. This CDR3 is CASSKISTDTPYF. The CDR3 coding sequence is TGTGCCAGCAGCAAGATAAGCACAGATACGCCATATTTT.

The genes are TRBV6-6 and TRBJ1-3, with a tentative D call TRBD1 (6 bases). The germline V and J ends were trimmed by 0 bases and 0 bases, with 9 bases remaining between them. CDR1 is MNHNY, CDR2 SVGAGI, per germline (reference sequence). The CDR3 has 16 residues. The CDR3 reads CASSYSDSYSGNTIYF. CDR3 coding DNA: TGTGCCAGCAGTTACTCGGACAGCTACTCTGGAAACACCATATATTTT.

This chain connects TRBV6-6 to TRBJ2-1; D could derive from TRBD1 or TRBD2 (6 bases each). This CDR3 spans 14 amino acids. The germline V gene encodes CDR1 MNHNY and CDR2 SVGAGI (reference sequence). Between the trimmed V and J ends, which lost 2 bases and 6 bases, there was a span of 11 bases. This CDR3 is CASSYGGPGNEQFF. Written as DNA, the CDR3 is TGTGCCAGCAGTTACGGGGGGCCGGGCAATGAGCAGTTCTTC.

This clone is a singleton in its sample. V and J are TRBV3-1 (or the pseudogene TRBV3-2) and TRBJ2-7; 10 bases line up with TRBD1. The V segment lost 4 bases and the J segment 5 bases; nucleotides outside the gene matches: 8. The CDR3 runs 15 residues. The germline V gene has CDR1 LGHDT and CDR2 YNNKEL (reference sequence). CDR3 coding DNA: TGTGCCAGCAGCCCTCGACAGGGGGCTATTGACGAGCAGTACTTC. It is translated as CASSPRQGAIDEQYF.

The J gene is TRBJ2-7, the V gene TRBV9, with 10 bases fitting TRBD2. The CDR3 runs to 15 residues. Trimming at V came to 4 bases and at J to 3 bases, leaving 7 bases not matched to a gene. Germline CDR1 SGDLS, CDR2 YYNGEE. The CDR3 sequence is CASSFGLADIYEQYF. CDR3 bases: TGTGCCAGCAGCTTTGGACTAGCGGATATCTACGAGCAGTACTTC.

This chain links TRBV18 with TRBJ1-1; tentative D call: TRBD1 (6 bases). Trimming left V 0 bases short and J 3 bases short, with 17 bases between. Germline V lookup: CDR1 KGHSH, CDR2 LQKENI. The CDR3 runs to 17 residues. The CDR3 protein is CASSPPLSRGKDTEAFF. The CDR3 coding sequence is TGTGCCAGCTCACCACCGCTTTCCAGGGGCAAGGACACTGAAGCTTTCTTT.